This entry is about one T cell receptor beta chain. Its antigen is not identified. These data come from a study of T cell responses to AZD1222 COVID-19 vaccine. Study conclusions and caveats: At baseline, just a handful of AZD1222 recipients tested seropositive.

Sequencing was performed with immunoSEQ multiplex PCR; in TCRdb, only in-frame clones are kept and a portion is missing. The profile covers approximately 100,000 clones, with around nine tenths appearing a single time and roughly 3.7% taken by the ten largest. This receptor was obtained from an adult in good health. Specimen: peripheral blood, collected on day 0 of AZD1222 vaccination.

The CDR3 sequence is CASSLTGDTQYF. The CDR3 DNA reads as TGTGCCAGTAGTCTAACAGGGGATACGCAGTATTTT. The chain joins TRBV19 to TRBJ2-3; a possible D gene is TRBD1 (6 bases). Deletions cut 5 bases from V and 6 bases from J, with 9 bases between. The germline V gene encodes CDR1 LNHDA and CDR2 SQIVND (reference sequence). This CDR3 is built from 12 residues.